The 25 T cell receptor beta chains presented below share a single source sample, sequenced in a study of T-cell memory formation after mild COVID-19. TCRdb analysed the 5' RACE reads with MiXCR anew, one entry per CDR3 protein. The table records roughly 70,000 distinct CDR3 sequences, about a sixth of them present only once. Sequencing was done on a sample of PBMCs or a T cell subset sorted from them (not recorded which). The receptors originated from an adult woman who had mild COVID-19 (a few samples of this study predate the infection). Cell type and time point are not known.

The chain joins TRBV12-3 or TRBV12-4 to TRBJ2-1; 9 positions match TRBD2. This CDR3 is built from 15 residues. The V and J ends lost 3 bases and 8 bases, in that order; junction bases with no gene match: 8. CDR3: CASSFRAGGLYEQFF. The CDR3 nucleotides read TGTGCCAGCAGTTTCCGCGCGGGGGGGCTTTATGAGCAGTTCTTC.

This clonotype was seen more than once but under ten times. The rearrangement links TRBV14 to TRBJ2-5, with 9 nucleotides matching TRBD2. Germline loops: CDR1 SGHDN, CDR2 FVKESK. The CDR3 sequence is 14 residues long. The ends lost 7 bases at V and 5 bases at J; junction bases unmatched: 8. CDR3 nucleotide sequence: TGTGCCAGCACCCGCATAGCGGGAGTGGAGACCCAGTACTTC. This gives the protein CASTRIAGVETQYF. Together with reference TRBV14 and TRBJ2-5, the CDR3 gives the full variable domain: EAGVTQFPSHSVIEKGQTVTLRCDPISGHDNLYWYRRVMGKEIKFLLHFVKESKQDESGMPNNRFLAERTGGTYSTLKVQPAELEDSGVYFCASTRIAGVETQYFGPGTRLLVL.

The genes are TRBV5-1 and TRBJ2-2, with 7 positions matching TRBD1. The CDR3 runs to 15 residues. Trimming took 4 bases from V and 2 from J; bases not matched to a gene: 5. Per the germline V gene, CDR1 is SGHRS and CDR2 is YFSETQ. CDR3 DNA: TGCGCCAGCAGCCCCGGGACAGTTAACACCGGGGAGCTGTTTTTT. Translation gives CASSPGTVNTGELFF.

The chain is built from TRBV9 and TRBJ2-5; D gene unclear. The CDR3 runs to 15 residues. The V end was cut by 0 bases, the J end by 0 bases, with 9 bases between. Germline lookup yields CDR1 SGDLS and CDR2 YYNGEE. CDR3 region: CASSVDGTNQETQYF. In DNA form, the CDR3 reads TGTGCCAGCAGCGTAGATGGCACAAACCAAGAGACCCAGTACTTC.

The V gene is TRBV6-5, the J gene TRBJ2-7, with D perhaps matching TRBD1 (6 bases). Trimming took off 6 bases at V and 5 bases at J, with 11 bases between the two ends. The CDR3 is made up of 12 amino acids. Germline loops: CDR1 MNHEY, CDR2 SVGAGI. The CDR3 is CASSSTGNEQYF. The DNA for the CDR3 is TGTGCCAGCAGCTCCACAGGGAACGAGCAGTACTTC.

This clonotype was seen a few times. The V call is TRBV3-1, the J call TRBJ2-7, with D possibly being TRBD2 (5 bases). The CDR3 totals 16 residues. Trimming removed 5 bases from V and 5 bases from J, with 22 bases in between. CDR1 is LGHDT and CDR2 is YNNKEL in the germline V gene (reference sequence). CDR3 coding DNA: TGTGCCAGCAGCTTACACTGGACTCGAACACGGGACGAGCAGTACTTC. Protein sequence: CASSLHWTRTRDEQYF.

V is TRBV5-1 and J is TRBJ1-2; TRBD1 matches 10 bases. Germline values: CDR1 SGHRS, CDR2 YFSETQ. The CDR3 contains 14 residues. V gave up 7 bases and J gave up 4 bases; unmatched junction bases: 7. This chain's CDR3 is CASQPGQGTYGYTF. CDR3 in DNA: TGCGCCAGCCAACCGGGACAGGGGACCTATGGCTACACCTTC.

In this sample, this clonotype turned up a few times. The rearrangement links TRBV14 to TRBJ1-1, with unresolved D. Germline lookup yields CDR1 SGHDN and CDR2 FVKESK. The CDR3 totals 14 residues. Trimming took off 4 bases at V and 1 base at J, with 10 bases between the two ends. The CDR3 DNA reads TGTGCCAGCAGCCCAATCTCAGAGAACACTGAAGCTTTCTTT. Translating it yields CASSPISENTEAFF.

The V call is TRBV20-1, the J call TRBJ2-7, with 9 bases lining up with TRBD1. Per the germline V gene, CDR1 is DFQATT and CDR2 is SNEGSKA (reference sequence). J was trimmed by 2 bases and V by 0 bases; bases with no gene match: 5. The CDR3 contains 15 residues. CDR3 region: CSAREGGTGTYEQYF. For the CDR3, the DNA is TGCAGTGCTAGAGAGGGAGGGACAGGGACCTACGAGCAGTACTTC.

This sequence joins TRBV5-1 and TRBJ1-5; D is undetermined. CDR3 size: 18 residues. Trimming cost V 4 bases and J 2 bases, with 22 bases left between them. Germline-derived CDR1 and CDR2 are SGHRS and YFSETQ. The CDR3 DNA sequence: TGCGCCAGCAGCATAAAAACGCCTGCCCTCGAGGGCAATCAGCCCCAGCATTTT. Its protein is CASSIKTPALEGNQPQHF.

V gene TRBV7-8 combines with J gene TRBJ2-1; D tentatively reads TRBD1 or TRBD2 (6 bases each). The CDR3 sequence is 16 residues long. CDR1 is SGHVS, CDR2 FQNEAQ, per germline. Deletions cut 1 base from V and 6 bases from J, with 16 bases between. Here the CDR3 DNA reads TGTGCCAGCAGCTTAGAGAGGGGGGCGGTGACCAATGAGCAGTTCTTC. Translation gives CASSLERGAVTNEQFF.

This clonotype was counted at least ten times. The genes are TRBV4-1 and TRBJ2-5; 15 nucleotides agree with TRBD2. CDR3 length: 17 residues. From germline, CDR1 is MGHRA and CDR2 YSYEKL. V lost 5 bases to trimming and J lost 5 bases; unmatched junction nucleotides: 9. CDR3 in DNA: TGCGCCAGCAGCTCGACGCGGACTAGCGGGGGGGCCGAGACCCAGTACTTC. It yields the protein CASSSTRTSGGAETQYF.

The rearrangement uses TRBV11-2 and TRBJ2-5; 8 positions agree with TRBD1. Germline V gives CDR1 SGHAT, CDR2 FQNNGV. The CDR3 spans 16 residues. V lost 3 bases to trimming and J lost 6 bases; unmatched junction nucleotides: 12. For the CDR3, the DNA is TGTGCCAGCAGCTTTTCCGTTGCCGGACAGGGAAAGACCCAGTACTTC. It encodes CASSFSVAGQGKTQYF.

This clonotype was counted between two and nine times. In DNA form, the CDR3 reads TGTGCCAGCAGTTTAGTTTATCGGGGTGAAGCTTTCTTT. Translation gives CASSLVYRGEAFF. The gene calls are TRBV12-3 or TRBV12-4 and TRBJ1-1; D not resolved. The germline V and J ends were trimmed by 1 base and 7 bases, with 10 bases remaining between them. The CDR3 loop spans 13 amino acids.

The rearrangement links TRBV4-1 to TRBJ2-3; D is possibly TRBD1 or TRBD2 (5 bases each). The CDR3 has 17 residues. Trimming took 0 bases from V and 0 from J, leaving 13 bases between them. Germline V lookup: CDR1 MGHRA, CDR2 YSYEKL. CDR3 nucleotide sequence: TGCGCCAGCAGCCAAGATATGGGGGTCCTTAGCACAGATACGCAGTATTTT. It specifies CASSQDMGVLSTDTQYF.

This clonotype was seen a few times. The chain uses TRBV12-3 or TRBV12-4 and TRBJ1-1; 7 bases match TRBD1. Trimming cost V 6 bases and J 0 bases; bases outside gene matches: 7. The CDR3 is made up of 15 amino acids. CDR3 loop: CASRPGQNLNTEAFF. In DNA form, the CDR3 reads TGTGCCAGCAGACCGGGACAGAACCTGAACACTGAAGCTTTCTTT.

This rearrangement joins TRBV7-9 to TRBJ1-5; 10 bases fit TRBD1. Trimming at V came to 5 bases and at J to 5 bases, leaving 9 bases not matched to a gene. Germline lookup yields CDR1 SEHNR and CDR2 FQNEAQ (reference sequence). This CDR3 contains 16 residues. The CDR3 here is CASSALGTGDYQPQHF. CDR3 nucleotide sequence: TGTGCCAGCAGCGCCTTAGGGACAGGGGATTATCAGCCCCAGCATTTT.

This clonotype turned up a few times. The V gene is TRBV29-1, the J gene TRBJ2-3, with D possibly matching TRBD2 (6 bases). Germline CDR1 and CDR2: SQVTM and ANQGSEA. The CDR3 sequence is 12 residues long. Trimming stripped 7 bases from V and 3 bases from J, with 11 bases between. The CDR3 spells CSGRERTDTQYF. CDR3 coding DNA: TGCAGCGGCCGGGAGAGAACAGATACGCAGTATTTT.

This CDR3 is CASSHRSYEQYF. The CDR3 DNA reads as TGTGCCAGCAGCCATAGGTCCTACGAGCAGTACTTC. The V gene is TRBV3-1, the J gene TRBJ2-7; D ambiguous. Between the trimmed V and J ends, which lost 3 bases and 1 base, there was a span of 4 bases. This CDR3 has 12 residues. Germline CDR1 is LGHDT and CDR2 is YNNKEL (reference sequence).

In this sample, this clonotype turned up a few times. V usage is TRBV5-1 and J usage is TRBJ2-5; 8 bases map to TRBD1. The germline V gene has CDR1 SGHRS and CDR2 YFSETQ. With 0 bases clipped from V and 3 bases from J, the junction kept 13 bases outside the gene matches. The CDR3 extends over 18 amino acids. CDR3 protein: CASSLVQGASQMEETQYF. The CDR3 coding sequence is TGCGCCAGCAGCTTGGTGCAGGGGGCTAGCCAAATGGAAGAGACCCAGTACTTC.

There are a few counts of this clonotype. The gene calls are TRBV14 and TRBJ2-7; 9 nucleotides match TRBD1. From germline, CDR1 is SGHDN and CDR2 FVKESK. This CDR3 comprises 15 residues. V lost 4 bases, J lost 6 bases, and 10 bases stayed unmatched. Here the CDR3 reads CASSPWGTGLLEQYF. The CDR3 DNA reads TGTGCCAGCAGCCCCTGGGGGACAGGGCTCCTCGAGCAGTACTTC.

This clonotype was seen a handful of times. The chain joins TRBV4-2 to TRBJ1-2; D ambiguous. Germline lookup yields CDR1 LGHNA and CDR2 YNFKEQ. The CDR3 loop spans 13 amino acids. V lost 7 bases and J lost 5, with 14 bases in between. For the CDR3, the DNA is TGTGCCAGCAACCCAAGCGGAGGGTATGGCTACACCTTC. Translation gives CASNPSGGYGYTF.

The chain couples TRBV7-9 to TRBJ2-2; D is uncertain. Trimming stripped 4 bases from V and 7 bases from J, with 16 bases between. The CDR3 totals 15 residues. Germline CDR1 and CDR2: SEHNR and FQNEAQ (reference sequence). CDR3 sequence: CASSSVATEVGELFF. The CDR3 DNA sequence: TGTGCCAGCAGCTCCGTGGCTACAGAGGTCGGGGAGCTGTTTTTT.

The V and J genes are TRBV29-1 and TRBJ2-7; 9 bases agree with TRBD2. Germline CDR1 reads SQVTM; CDR2 reads ANQGSEA. CDR3 length equals 15 residues. Trimming removed 0 bases from V and 2 bases from J; junction bases left unmatched: 5. CDR3 loop: CSVEEGVAGAYEQYF. The CDR3 region has the DNA TGCAGCGTTGAAGAGGGAGTAGCGGGGGCCTACGAGCAGTACTTC.

The V gene is TRBV6-5, the J gene TRBJ2-5, with D possibly being TRBD1 (5 bases). The CDR3 length is 13 residues. Per the germline V gene, CDR1 is MNHEY and CDR2 is SVGAGI. V was cut by 5 bases and J by 2 bases, with 9 bases left in between. CDR3 amino acids: CASSTGLQETQYF. DNA for the CDR3: TGTGCCAGCAGTACAGGATTACAAGAGACCCAGTACTTC.